One and the same sample provided the 10 T cell receptor beta chains below, sequenced in a study of OX40 agonist ivuxolimab in advanced cancers. Measured with immunoSEQ multiplex PCR; TCRdb has only the in-frame clones, and not every one. The data hold 25,000 to 30,000 clones, with 83% observed a single time. Here the sequenced sample was CD4+ or CD8+ T cells sorted from blood, taken in a trial of the OX40 agonist ivuxolimab. The source of these receptors is an adult with an advanced solid tumor such as melanoma, head and neck, liver or kidney cancer.

This clone was detected once. J is TRBJ2-3 and V is TRBV4-1; D gene ambiguous. This CDR3 spans 13 amino acids. V dropped 0 bases and J dropped 5 bases, with 6 bases sitting between them. Germline CDR1 reads MGHRA; CDR2 reads YSYEKL. CDR3 sequence: CASSQDREDTQYF. In DNA form, the CDR3 reads TGCGCCAGCAGCCAAGATCGTGAAGATACGCAGTATTTT.

The table lists this clone with a count of one. The chain combines TRBV25-1 with TRBJ1-1; possibly TRBD1 for D (6 bases). This CDR3 is 13 amino acids long. Trimming removed 8 bases from V and 3 bases from J, with 13 bases in between. Germline assignment: CDR1 MGHDK and CDR2 SYGVNS. The CDR3 loop is CASRMGGHTEAFF. The CDR3 nucleotides read TGTGCCAGCCGGATGGGGGGCCACACTGAAGCTTTCTTT.

This clone was seen a single time. The chain uses TRBV7-8 and TRBJ1-4, with TRBD1 as a possible D gene (6 bases). Trimming shortened V by 5 bases and J by 7 bases, and 17 bases separated the two germline ends. Germline CDR1 is SGHVS and CDR2 is FQNEAQ. The CDR3 totals 15 residues. CDR3 nucleotide sequence: TGTGCCAGCAGCCCCTGGACAGCTTCGCTTGAAAAACTGTTTTTT. Amino acids: CASSPWTASLEKLFF.

This clone has only a few counts. The genes are TRBV2 and TRBJ1-2, with 12 bases lining up with TRBD1. This CDR3 has 16 amino acids. V dropped 3 bases and J dropped 4; count of bases not matched to a gene: 6. CDR1 and CDR2 from the germline V gene are SNHLY and FYNNEI. The CDR3 DNA sequence: TGTGCCAGCAGTGATCGGGACAGGGGGCCGGCCTATGGCTACACCTTC. Translating gives CASSDRDRGPAYGYTF.

DNA of the CDR3: TGCGCCAGCAGCTTGAGCTTTTTAGGAGATACGCAGTATTTT. This translates into CASSLSFLGDTQYF. The chain combines TRBV5-1 with TRBJ2-3; D is unclear. The CDR3 is 14 residues long. The V end lost 1 base, the J end lost 5 bases, and 11 bases lay between the germline ends. Germline CDR1 SGHRS, CDR2 YFSETQ.

The V and J genes are TRBV6-5 and TRBJ1-2, with 7 bases matching TRBD1. Trimming took 7 bases from V and 2 from J; bases not matched to a gene: 10. The CDR3 is made up of 15 amino acids. CDR1 and CDR2 (germline): MNHEY, SVGAGI. The CDR3 coding sequence is TGTGCCAGCACCAACGGGGAGGGGGCGAACTATGGCTACACCTTC. It translates to CASTNGEGANYGYTF.

This clone was detected only a few times. This chain joins TRBV15 and TRBJ1-4, with unresolved D. The germline V gene has CDR1 LNHNV and CDR2 YYDKDF (reference sequence). The CDR3 is 14 residues long. With 7 bases removed from V and 7 bases from J, the gap between germline ends came to 16 bases. CDR3 residues: CATNQDTGGEKLFF. The CDR3 DNA is TGTGCCACCAACCAAGACACGGGCGGTGAAAAACTGTTTTTT.

V usage is TRBV10-3 and J usage is TRBJ1-4; 7 nucleotides align to TRBD1. This CDR3 has 12 residues. Trimming at V came to 3 bases and at J to 14 bases, leaving 6 bases not matched to a gene. The germline gives CDR1 ENHRY, CDR2 SYGVKD. The CDR3: CAISDFGDSLFF. CDR3 sequence (DNA): TGTGCCATCAGTGATTTTGGGGACAGCCTGTTTTTT.

The count of this clone is one. The CDR3 DNA reads TGTGCCAGCAACCTAGGGACAGGGACCTTGAACACCATATATTTT. It codes for CASNLGTGTLNTIYF. The chain couples TRBV6-1 to TRBJ1-3; the match to TRBD1 covers 9 bases. V shed 7 bases and J 7 bases; nucleotides not matched to a gene: 11. CDR3 length: 15 amino acids. CDR1 is MNHNS, CDR2 SASEGT, per germline.

V usage is TRBV11-1 and J usage is TRBJ2-3, with D maybe TRBD2 (6 bases). Germline values: CDR1 SGHAT, CDR2 FQDESV (reference sequence). V gave up 4 bases and J gave up 7 bases, with 21 bases separating them. The CDR3 is 16 residues long. The CDR3 DNA reads as TGTGCCAGCAGCTCCAGAGGTGCGGGGCTCTTACATACGCAGTATTTT. This codes for CASSSRGAGLLHTQYF.